Listed below are T cell receptor beta chains from one sample, sequenced in a study of blood T cell repertoires in COVID-19. Clones were read by immunoSEQ multiplex PCR, and TCRdb kept only the in-frame ones, dropping some. Here the sample spans over 110,000 clones, over 70% being singletons. Material for sequencing was PBMCs or T cells enriched from blood (not recorded which). The receptor source for this set is a man aged 50 or older in a cohort exposed to, infected with or recovered from COVID-19 (not recorded which). The CDR3 runs from the conserved cysteine through the conserved F or W. The D gene is left open where the match is weak. Clone size, where shown, is once, few, many, or a class for clones that have expanded.

TRBV27	-	-	TRBJ2-1	TGTGCCAGCAAAGGAGGGATTCTGTGGAATGAGCAGTTCTTC	CASKGGILWNEQFF
TRBV14	-	-	TRBJ1-1	TGTGCCAGCAGCCAAGTCGTGGGCAGTGAAGCTTTCTTT	CASSQVVGSEAFF
TRBV6-1	-	TRBD1	TRBJ1-3	TGTGCCAGCAGTGTACAGGGGCTAGCCTCTGGAAACACCATATATTTT	CASSVQGLASGNTIYF
TRBV5-1	-	-	TRBJ2-3	TGCGCCAGCAGCCATAGCGGACACACAGATACGCAGTATTTT	CASSHSGHTDTQYF
TRBV7-9	-	TRBD1	TRBJ2-5	TGTGCCAGCAGCTTAGAATGGACAGGGGACCAAGAGACCCAGTACTTC	CASSLEWTGDQETQYF
TRBV7-2	-	TRBD2	TRBJ2-5	TGTGCCAGCAGCCGCCGGCTAGCGGGGATGGAGACCCAGTACTTC	CASSRRLAGMETQYF
TRBV30	-	-	TRBJ1-4	TGTGCCTGGAGAGAAAGAACAGCCTTACCAACTAATGAAAAACTGTTTTTT	CAWRERTALPTNEKLFF
TRBV7-2	-	TRBD2	TRBJ2-5	TGTGCCAGCAGCCCGAGCGGGGCCCAAGAGACCCAGTACTTC	CASSPSGAQETQYF
TRBV23-1	-	-	TRBJ1-5	TGCGCCAGCAGTCAATGGGAGGGGGAATGCAATCAGCCCCAGCATTTT	CASSQWEGECNQPQHF
TRBV6-5	-	-	TRBJ2-7	TGTGCCAGCAGTTCTCCCTACGAGCAGTACTTC	CASSSPYEQYF
TRBV28	-	TRBD1	TRBJ2-7	TGTGCCAGCAGTTTCGGGGACAGGACCCTCTCCTACGAGCAGTACTTC	CASSFGDRTLSYEQYF
TRBV6-2/TRBV6-3	-	TRBD2	TRBJ2-1	TGTGCCAGCAGTTATTCGGCTAGCGGAGCCTACAATGAGCAGTTCTTC	CASSYSASGAYNEQFF
TRBV11-2	-	-	TRBJ2-2	TGTGCCAGCAGTACCGTCTTCGGTTTACTCGTCACCGGGGAGCTGTTTTTT	CASSTVFGLLVTGELFF
TRBV15	-	TRBD2	TRBJ2-3	TGTGCCACCAGCAGGGGGACTAGCGTAAGCACAGATACGCAGTATTTT	CATSRGTSVSTDTQYF
TRBV19	-	-	TRBJ1-1	TGTGCCAGTAGTAGGAGTCGGTCCCCGGCTGAAGCTTTCTTT	CASSRSRSPAEAFF
TRBV7-6	-	TRBD2	TRBJ2-6	TGTGCCAGCAGCTCGGGAGGGGCTGGGGCCAACGTCCTGACTTTC	CASSSGGAGANVLTF
TRBV5-4	-	TRBD1	TRBJ2-1	TGTGCCAGCAGCTCCGGACAGGGGCTATACAATGAGCAGTTCTTC	CASSSGQGLYNEQFF
TRBV18	-	TRBD2	TRBJ2-7	TGTGCCAGCTCACCGGCGAGCCGATTTAGCGGGGAAGGCTACGAGCAGTACTTC	CASSPASRFSGEGYEQYF
TRBV30	-	TRBD2	TRBJ2-7	TGTGCCTGGAGTGCAGCGGGAACCTACGAGCAGTACTTC	CAWSAAGTYEQYF
TRBV10-2	-	TRBD2	TRBJ2-1	TGCGCCAGCACCCCGGGACTAGCGGGAGGGGAACAGTTCTTC	CASTPGLAGGEQFF
TRBV5-6	-	-	TRBJ1-3	TGTGCCAGCAGCTACAACTCTGGAAACACCATATATTTT	CASSYNSGNTIYF
TRBV7-2	-	TRBD2	TRBJ2-5	TGTGCCAGCAGCTTAGGGGTAGCGGGGCCGGAGACCCAGTACTTC	CASSLGVAGPETQYF
TRBV19	-	-	TRBJ2-1	TGTGCCAGCTCTCGTGACGCGGGGAGCTACAATGAGCAGTTCTTC	CASSRDAGSYNEQFF
TRBV3-1/TRBV3-2	-	TRBD1	TRBJ1-4	TGTGCCAGCAGTCGATGGACAGGACGTAATGAAAAACTGTTTTTT	CASSRWTGRNEKLFF
TRBV29-1	-	TRBD1	TRBJ1-2	TGCAGCGTCGCGACAGGGGTGGGCTACACCTTC	CSVATGVGYTF
TRBV9	-	-	TRBJ2-1	TGTGCCAGCAGCTCCCCTCCGGCGGATCGAAGATACAATGAGCAGTTCTTC	CASSSPPADRRYNEQFF
TRBV6-2/TRBV6-3	-	-	TRBJ2-3	TGTGCCAGCAGCACCCCACTAGCAGGCACAGATACGCAGTATTTT	CASSTPLAGTDTQYF
TRBV30	-	-	TRBJ1-3	TGTGCCTGGACCAGCTCTGGAAACACCATATATTTT	CAWTSSGNTIYF
TRBV7-3	-	TRBD2	TRBJ2-5	TGTGCCAGCAGCTTAGGAGGACTAGCGGGAGCAGTGGAGACCCAGTACTTC	CASSLGGLAGAVETQYF
TRBV15	-	-	TRBJ2-7	TGTGCCACCAGCAGCAGCAGGGGTTCGCGCGAGCAGTACTTC	CATSSSRGSREQYF
TRBV25-1	-	-	TRBJ2-2	TGTGCCAGCAGTGGACTTCTCTGGGTCGGGGAGCTGTTTTTT	CASSGLLWVGELFF
TRBV10-2	-	-	TRBJ1-5	TGCGCCAGCAGTGAGACTATCAATCAGCCCCAGCATTTT	CASSETINQPQHF
TRBV3-1/TRBV3-2	-	TRBD2	TRBJ2-1	TGTGCCAGCAGCCAAGATCATTTGAGGCTAGCGGCCTACAATGAGCAGTTCTTC	CASSQDHLRLAAYNEQFF
TRBV6-5	few	TRBD1	TRBJ1-2	TGTGCCAGCAGCCAACGGGACAGCCGCTATGGCTACACCTTC	CASSQRDSRYGYTF
TRBV30	-	-	TRBJ1-1	TGTGCCTGGAGATCCCCGGGACAACGGGAAGCTTTCTTT	CAWRSPGQREAFF
TRBV2	-	-	TRBJ1-4	TGTGCCAGCAGAGTTACAGGCGCAACCAATGAAAAACTGTTTTTT	CASRVTGATNEKLFF
TRBV5-4	-	-	TRBJ1-2	TGTGCCAGCAGCTTGGACTTTCGGGAGGGGGGCTACACCTTC	CASSLDFREGGYTF
TRBV3-1/TRBV3-2	-	-	TRBJ2-7	TGTGCCAGCAGCCAAGAGCGGCGGGACGAGATGGAGCAGTACTTC	CASSQERRDEMEQYF
TRBV18	-	TRBD2	TRBJ2-7	TGTGCCAGCTCATCTTCGGGACTAGCGGGAGTCTACGAGCAGTACTTC	CASSSSGLAGVYEQYF
TRBV7-9	few	-	TRBJ2-2	TGTGCCAGCAGCTTAGCGCTAGTGACACCGGGGACCGGGGAGCTGTTTTTT	CASSLALVTPGTGELFF
TRBV12-3/TRBV12-4	-	-	TRBJ2-7	TGTGCCAGCACTAAGGGGCCCTACGAGCAGTACTTC	CASTKGPYEQYF
TRBV15	-	TRBD1	TRBJ1-2	TGTGCCACCAGCGTATTAGATGACAGGGTGTATGGCTACACCTTC	CATSVLDDRVYGYTF
TRBV27	-	-	TRBJ2-7	TGTGCCAGCTCCCCTGGGGCACACGAGCAGTACTTC	CASSPGAHEQYF
TRBV7-9	-	-	TRBJ2-2	TGTGCCAGCAGCTTCTCGGGAATCCTCACCGGGGAGCTGTTTTTT	CASSFSGILTGELFF
TRBV3-1/TRBV3-2	-	TRBD1	TRBJ1-2	TGTGCCAGCATCGGACAGGGGACCGACTATGGCTACACCTTC	CASIGQGTDYGYTF
TRBV29-1	once	TRBD1	TRBJ1-3	TGCAGCGTGGGACAGGTCTCTGGAAACACCATATATTTT	CSVGQVSGNTIYF
TRBV2	-	TRBD1	TRBJ2-5	TGTGCCAGCAGATCTAGGACAGGACAAGAGACCCAGTACTTC	CASRSRTGQETQYF
TRBV4-2	-	TRBD2	TRBJ2-2	TGTGCCAGCAGCCTTGGGACTAGTACTTCGGACGCCGGGGAGCTGTTTTTT	CASSLGTSTSDAGELFF
TRBV4-3	once	-	TRBJ2-2	TGCGCCAGCAGCCAAGCTACTATTAGGGACTTGAACACCGGGGAGCTGTTTTTT	CASSQATIRDLNTGELFF
TRBV18	-	-	TRBJ1-4	TGTGCCAGCTCACCAGCAGGGAGGGGAACAACTAATGAAAAACTGTTTTTT	CASSPAGRGTTNEKLFF